The rows below give T cell receptor beta chains drawn from one sample of a study of blood T cell repertoires in COVID-19. Repertoires were generated with immunoSEQ multiplex PCR, while TCRdb's copy carries only in-frame clones and drops some. The sample holds roughly 150,000 clones, 88% seen once. Sequencing was performed on peripheral blood. The source of these receptors is a human donor in a cohort sampled during active COVID-19. Both conserved end residues are part of each CDR3. A D gene is named only where the DNA matches it firmly. The listing skips clone size in some rows; elsewhere it reads once, few, many or a size class.

TRBV19	NA	TRBJ1-6	once	CASSIAAGWDSPLHF	TGTGCCAGTAGTATAGCCGCAGGGTGGGATTCACCCCTCCACTTT
TRBV7-9	TRBD1	TRBJ1-1	NA	CASSLVPKATGSTEAFF	TGTGCCAGCAGCTTAGTTCCCAAGGCGACAGGGAGTACTGAAGCTTTCTTT
TRBV4-2	NA	TRBJ1-1	NA	CASSQDRGFEAFF	TGTGCCAGCAGCCAAGATCGGGGATTTGAAGCTTTCTTT
TRBV9	NA	TRBJ1-1	NA	CASSAGQRNTEAFF	TGTGCCAGCAGCGCGGGACAAAGGAACACTGAAGCTTTCTTT
TRBV4-1	NA	TRBJ2-7	few	CASRLYRDAYEQYF	TGCGCCAGCCGATTATACCGGGATGCCTACGAGCAGTACTTC
TRBV6-5	NA	TRBJ2-3	NA	CASSYSPGGRDTQYF	TGTGCCAGCAGTTACTCGCCGGGGGGCCGAGATACGCAGTATTTT
TRBV5-1	TRBD2	TRBJ2-7	NA	CASSSPDSGGAVGEQYF	TGCGCCAGCAGCTCCCCGGATAGCGGGGGGGCGGTTGGCGAGCAGTACTTC
TRBV11-1	NA	TRBJ2-1	NA	CASSLIGLGDEQFF	TGTGCCAGCAGCTTAATCGGCTTAGGGGATGAGCAGTTCTTC
TRBV27	NA	TRBJ2-2	NA	CASSLSYSFGELFF	TGTGCCAGCAGTTTATCATACTCCTTCGGGGAGCTGTTTTTT
TRBV30	NA	TRBJ2-1	NA	CAWSHADEQFF	TGTGCCTGGTCACACGCGGATGAGCAGTTCTTC